This TCR beta chain stems from a study of technical replicates of blood from several donors (dated by TCRdb to the late 2010s). To note about this clone: Its target antigen remains unknown. It has no much larger one-base neighbor in the sample; base qualities were not kept.

Via the germline V gene, CDR1 is SGHVS and CDR2 FNYEAQ. The CDR3 sequence holds 12 residues, the cysteine and phenylalanine included. Only the CDR3 DNA is retained, 36 bases long and in frame from the first base. At the junction V is shortened by 3 bases and J by 7 bases, with 10 bases in between. Library construction relied on the immunoSEQ multiplex PCR assay. Here the immuneACCESS table is served through TCRdb, limited to in-frame sequences with V and J called. Missing clones are a known gap in these copies; in checked studies unresolved V genes cover under half, and the rest lacks a known reason. This sample comprises tens of thousands of clones, over 75% of them detected only once. The ten largest clones represent around 4.6% of the sample.

The sequenced sample was PBMCs. The receptor chain draws on TRBV7-6 and TRBJ2-7, with a tentative D gene TRBD1 over 5 matching bases. This receptor was taken from a human donor in good health. Some clones in this sample may be carry-over from other donors' samples. Read as DNA, the sequence is TGTGCCAGCAGCTTCAGGGATGAAGAGCAGTACTTC. The encoded protein is CASSFRDEEQYF.